These 6 T cell receptor beta chains came from one sample sequenced in a study of human T cells and chemical hapten exposure. Time point of the sample: patch test 2, 6 weeks after DPC sensitization. Noted treatment: therapeutic diphenylcyclopropenone sensitization with weekly scalp DPC. From the RACE reads, TCRdb called clonotypes with MiXCR, one entry per CDR3 protein. The sample yields approximately 82,000 distinct CDR3 sequences, 6% to 8.5% seen once. Material: whole blood, obtained in connection with sensitization to the hapten diphenylcyclopropenone (DPC). These receptors were collected from a woman aged 25 to 39 with alopecia areata. Some clones in this sample may be carry-over from other donors' samples.

The V and J genes are TRBV20-1 and TRBJ2-7; 8 positions agree with TRBD1. CDR1 is DFQATT and CDR2 is SNEGSKA in the germline V gene (reference sequence). V was pared by 5 bases and J by 2 bases, with 5 bases of the junction left unmatched. The CDR3 has 13 amino acids. The CDR3 region is CSAGSDRAYEQYF. In DNA form, the CDR3 reads TGCAGTGCTGGTTCGGACAGGGCCTACGAGCAGTACTTC.

In this sample, this clonotype turned up a few times. The rearrangement links TRBV7-2 to TRBJ2-1; the match to TRBD2 covers 12 bases. J was trimmed by 2 bases and V by 2 bases; bases with no gene match: 1. This CDR3 is 16 amino acids long. The germline gives CDR1 SGHTA, CDR2 FQGNSA. CDR3 in amino acids: CASSLLAGGTYNEQFF. In DNA, the CDR3 is TGTGCCAGCAGCTTACTAGCGGGGGGGACCTACAATGAGCAGTTCTTC.

This clonotype was observed at least ten times. V is TRBV11-2 and J is TRBJ1-6; tentatively, D is TRBD1 (5 bases). CDR1 SGHAT and CDR2 FQNNGV come from the germline V gene. CDR3 length equals 16 residues. V gave up 1 base and J gave up 8 bases, with 15 bases separating them. CDR3 sequence: CASSLGLPTDHSPLHF. The CDR3 nucleotides read TGTGCCAGCAGCTTAGGGCTCCCGACAGACCATTCACCCCTCCACTTT.

This clonotype was observed a few times. The chain couples TRBV6-5 to TRBJ2-7; 8 positions match TRBD2. CDR3 length: 15 residues. The germline V gene has CDR1 MNHEY and CDR2 SVGAGI. Trimming cost V 0 bases and J 3 bases; bases outside gene matches: 4. The CDR3 bases are TGTGCCAGCAGTTACTCGGTAGCGGGGATCTACGAGCAGTACTTC. Translation gives CASSYSVAGIYEQYF.

This clonotype was seen more than once but under ten times. CDR3 in DNA: TGTGCCAGCAGCTATCAGGGATCCACCGGGGAGCTGTTTTTT. Protein: CASSYQGSTGELFF. The rearrangement uses TRBV7-3 and TRBJ2-2; tentatively, D is TRBD1 (5 bases). Trimming removed 4 bases at V and 4 bases at J, with 10 bases between. Germline V gene data show CDR1 as SGHTA and CDR2 as FQGTGA. The CDR3 extends over 14 amino acids.

Comments on this clonotype: With a much larger clone just one base away, this may be a read error. The chain employs TRBV5-1 and TRBJ1-1, with 7 bases matching TRBD1. Germline-derived CDR1 and CDR2 are SGHRS and YFSETQ. The CDR3 contains 16 residues. The CDR3 reads CASSLSPGQLNTEVFF. The CDR3 DNA sequence: TGCGCCAGCAGCTTGTCTCCGGGACAGCTTAACACTGAAGTTTTCTTT.